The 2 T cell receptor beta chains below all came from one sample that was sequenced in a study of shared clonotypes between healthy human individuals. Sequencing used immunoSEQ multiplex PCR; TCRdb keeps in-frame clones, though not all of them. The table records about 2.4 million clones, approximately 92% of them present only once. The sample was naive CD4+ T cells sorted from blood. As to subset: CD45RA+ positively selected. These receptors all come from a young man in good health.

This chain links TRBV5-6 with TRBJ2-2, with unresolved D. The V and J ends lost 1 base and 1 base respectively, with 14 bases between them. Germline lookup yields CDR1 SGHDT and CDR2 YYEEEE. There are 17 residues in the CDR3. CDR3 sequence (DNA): TGTGCCAGCAGCTTGACATTGGCAGGAAAGAACACCGGGGAGCTGTTTTTT. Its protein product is CASSLTLAGKNTGELFF.

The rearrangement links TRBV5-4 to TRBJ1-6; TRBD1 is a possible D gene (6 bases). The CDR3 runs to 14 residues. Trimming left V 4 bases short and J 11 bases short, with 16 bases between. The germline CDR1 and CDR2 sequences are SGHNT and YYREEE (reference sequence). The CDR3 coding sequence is TGTGCCAGCAGCACGACAGGATTTGGGGCACCCCTCCACTTT. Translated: CASSTTGFGAPLHF.